The 19 T cell receptor beta chains listed next were all sequenced from one sample in a study of blood T cells in healthy people across ages. Primers used in a second PCR of about 7 to 11 cycles were a sample-barcoded 5' primer and a J-beta primer mix. TCRdb fed the 5' RACE reads into MiXCR, producing one record per CDR3 protein. There are 750,000 to 950,000 distinct CDR3 sequences in the sample; approximately 32% occur only once, and about 9.4% lies in the top ten. The sample was also reused in another study, on T cells of mothers and their children.

Sequencing was carried out using blood. Receptors originate from a woman in her thirties or forties in good health.

V gene TRBV15 combines with J gene TRBJ1-1, with D possibly being TRBD1 (5 bases). Germline loops: CDR1 LNHNV, CDR2 YYDKDF (reference sequence). V dropped 0 bases and J dropped 1 base, with 15 bases sitting between them. CDR3 length: 17 residues. CDR3 sequence: CATSRDLRGRENTEAFF. As DNA, the CDR3 is TGTGCCACCAGCAGAGATCTTAGGGGCAGGGAGAACACTGAAGCTTTCTTT.

Of note for this clonotype: A much larger clone sits a single nucleotide away, making a read error possible. The chain carries TRBV2 and TRBJ2-4, with a tentative D call TRBD1 (5 bases). The DNA matches TRBJ2-7 better at its end, which makes the J call doubtful. Per the germline V gene, CDR1 is SNHLY and CDR2 is FYNNEI. This CDR3 is 14 amino acids long. The CDR3 DNA reads as TGTGCTACTATTTCAGGGCTCCCCCCCTACGAGCAGTACTTC. Encoded protein: CATISGLPPYEQYF.

This clonotype was counted ten times or more. The chain combines TRBV5-1 with TRBJ1-2; 7 positions agree with TRBD1. V lost 4 bases to trimming and J lost 3 bases; unmatched junction nucleotides: 9. The V gene's germline CDR1 is SGHRS and CDR2 YFSETQ. The CDR3 has 15 residues. The CDR3 coding sequence is TGCGCCAGCAGCCAAGGGACAGTCGGGGACTATGGCTACACCTTC. Translating it yields CASSQGTVGDYGYTF.

This clonotype was observed a handful of times. This chain links TRBV12-3 or TRBV12-4 with TRBJ2-5; D might be TRBD2 (6 bases). TRBJ2-7 matches the DNA end more closely, so the J call is doubtful. CDR3 size: 14 residues. The CDR3 coding sequence is TGTGCCAGCAGGTTCCGGGACTGGGCGTCCGAGCAGTACTTC. Translating it yields CASRFRDWASEQYF.

There are many counts of this clonotype. The V and J genes are TRBV7-9 and TRBJ1-1, with TRBD1 as a possible D gene (5 bases). The germline V gene has CDR1 SEHNR and CDR2 FQNEAQ (reference sequence). The CDR3 contains 13 residues. Trimming removed 1 base at V and 8 bases at J, with 11 bases between. The CDR3 DNA sequence: TGTGCCAGCAGCTTAGAGGGGAGAGGGGAAGCTTTCTTT. Translated: CASSLEGRGEAFF.

On this clonotype: Relative to the germline gene, one junction end is altered; a read error may explain this. This chain uses TRBV5-1 with TRBJ1-1, with no clear D. This CDR3 has 15 residues. Germline loops: CDR1 SGHRS, CDR2 YFSETQ. CDR3 nucleotide sequence: TGCGCCAACAGCTTGGCCACGTTACTGAACACTGAAGCTTTCTTT. It translates to CANSLATLLNTEAFF.

The rearrangement joins TRBV12-3 or TRBV12-4 to TRBJ2-4, with 10 bases that match TRBD1. The last part of the DNA fits TRBJ2-7 better; the J call may be wrong. The CDR3 totals 14 residues. The CDR3 spells CASTIGTGDTEQYF. The DNA of the CDR3 is TGTGCCAGCACCATTGGGACAGGGGACACCGAGCAGTACTTC.

V gene TRBV7-9 combines with J gene TRBJ2-1; D uncertain. CDR3 length equals 12 residues. Trimming stripped 1 base from V and 7 bases from J, with 5 bases between. Germline V lookup: CDR1 SEHNR, CDR2 FQNEAQ (reference sequence). For the CDR3, the DNA is TGTGCCAGCAGCTTAGTGTGGAATGAGCAGTTCTTC. It yields the protein CASSLVWNEQFF.

CDR3 bases: TGTGCCAGCAGCTTACGGCAGGGGGTCCGCGGTTCACCCCTCCACTTT. Translated: CASSLRQGVRGSPLHF. V gene TRBV7-6 combines with J gene TRBJ1-6; 7 bases are shared with TRBD1. The CDR3 spans 16 residues. The J segment lost 9 bases and the V segment lost 2 bases, leaving 10 bases of the junction unmatched. The germline CDR1 and CDR2 sequences are SGHVS and FNYEAQ.

This clonotype came up many times. The CDR3 sequence: CASRHLPRGQETQYF. The CDR3 nucleotides are TGTGCCAGCAGACATTTACCGAGGGGCCAAGAGACCCAGTACTTC. The chain employs TRBV6-6 and TRBJ2-5; D could derive from TRBD1 or TRBD2 (5 bases each). CDR3 length equals 15 residues. Trimming took 6 bases from V and 1 from J, leaving 15 bases between them. The V gene's germline CDR1 is MNHNY and CDR2 SVGAGI (reference sequence).

The rearrangement uses TRBV4-1 and TRBJ2-7; perhaps TRBD2 as D (6 bases). CDR3 length equals 17 residues. Germline CDR1 is MGHRA and CDR2 is YSYEKL. The V and J ends lost 0 bases and 2 bases respectively, with 17 bases between them. The CDR3, as DNA: TGCGCCAGCAGCCAAGATACAGAGGGGCGGGAAACCTACGAGCAGTACTTC. This encodes CASSQDTEGRETYEQYF.

In this sample, this clonotype turned up a few times. The rearrangement uses TRBV5-5 and TRBJ1-2; D gene ambiguous. Per germline, CDR1 SGHKS and CDR2 YYEKEE (reference sequence). The CDR3 contains 13 residues. Deletions cut 0 bases from V and 3 bases from J, with 6 bases between. CDR3 residues: CASSLANYYGYTF. CDR3 DNA: TGTGCCAGCAGCTTGGCCAACTACTATGGCTACACCTTC.

This chain uses TRBV27 with TRBJ1-1; a possible D gene is TRBD1 (5 bases). Per the germline V gene, CDR1 is MNHEY and CDR2 is SMNVEV (reference sequence). Trimming shortened V by 8 bases and J by 5 bases, and 21 bases separated the two germline ends. The CDR3 totals 15 residues. The CDR3 region is CASAKGRGGVTEAFF. CDR3 DNA: TGTGCCAGCGCAAAAGGGCGTGGAGGGGTTACTGAAGCTTTCTTT.

The CDR3 coding sequence is TGTGCCAGCAGCCAAGATTGGGGGGACATCAATCAGCCCCAGCATTTT. Amino acid sequence: CASSQDWGDINQPQHF. The chain uses TRBV3-1 and TRBJ1-5; a possible D gene is TRBD1 (6 bases). The CDR3 is 16 residues long. Germline V gives CDR1 LGHDT, CDR2 YNNKEL (reference sequence). Trimming took 0 bases from V and 3 from J, leaving 12 bases between them.

This sequence joins TRBV9 and TRBJ2-7; the match to TRBD1 covers 10 bases. The germline gives CDR1 SGDLS, CDR2 YYNGEE. The V and J ends lost 0 bases and 3 bases, in that order; junction bases with no gene match: 3. The CDR3 is 15 amino acids. The CDR3 DNA follows: TGTGCCAGCAGCGTAGAAGGGACAGGGGTCTACGAGCAGTACTTC. Protein sequence: CASSVEGTGVYEQYF. The complete variable domain, with remaining parts taken from reference TRBV9 and TRBJ2-7, reads DSGVTQTPKHLITATGQRVTLRCSPRSGDLSVYWYQQSLDQGLQFLIQYYNGEERAKGNILERFSAQQFPDLHSELNLSSLELGDSALYFCASSVEGTGVYEQYFGPGTRLTVT.

With regard to this clonotype: This may be a read error, as it is one base from a much larger clone. The missing conserved phenylalanine or tryptophan at the end of this CDR3 makes a read error likely. The V gene is TRBV6-2 or TRBV6-3, the J gene TRBJ2-3; TRBD1 matches 12 bases. Germline CDR1 MNHEY, CDR2 SVGEGT. CDR3 length: 15 amino acids. J was trimmed by 4 bases and V by 10 bases; bases with no gene match: 9. DNA for the CDR3: TGTGCCACCCGGGACAGGGGGCGCTCCCCAGATACGCAGTATGTT. Amino acids: CATRDRGRSPDTQYV.

Many counts were recorded for this clonotype. The V call is TRBV12-3 or TRBV12-4, the J call TRBJ1-2; the D gene is possibly TRBD1 (6 bases). V was pared by 3 bases and J by 4 bases, with 12 bases between. This CDR3 is built from 14 residues. The chain's CDR3 is CASSLGAHSYGYTF. The CDR3 DNA sequence: TGTGCCAGCAGTTTGGGGGCCCACAGCTATGGCTACACCTTC.

This chain links TRBV29-1 with TRBJ2-1; the match to TRBD2 covers 9 bases. This CDR3 spans 16 amino acids. The germline gives CDR1 SQVTM, CDR2 ANQGSEA. The V and J ends lost 6 bases and 6 bases, in that order; junction bases with no gene match: 15. CDR3 loop: CSVEPMTSGVSNEQFF. CDR3 nucleotide sequence: TGCAGCGTAGAACCAATGACTAGCGGCGTATCCAATGAGCAGTTCTTC.

The chain employs TRBV7-2 and TRBJ1-1; no firm D call. The CDR3 runs to 9 residues. Germline values: CDR1 SGHTA, CDR2 FQGNSA. Trimming took off 4 bases at V and 11 bases at J, with 5 bases between the two ends. CDR3 nucleotide sequence: TGTGCCAGCAGCTCTCCTGCTTTCTTT. This encodes CASSSPAFF. Complete variable domain (other parts from reference TRBV7-2 and TRBJ1-1): GAGVSQSPSNKVTEKGKDVELRCDPISGHTALYWYRQSLGQGLEFLIYFQGNSAPDKSGLPSDRFSAERTGGSVSTLTIQRTQQEDSAVYLCASSSPAFFGQGTRLTVV.